The 30 T cell receptor beta chains in this list originate from one sample, sequenced in a study of CD8 T cells in Susac syndrome. Random hexamers served to reverse transcribe about 0.5 to 1 ug RNA. In TCRdb, the immunoSEQ multiplex PCR reads were re-called with MiXCR into one record per CDR3 protein. Among some 300,000 distinct CDR3 sequences listed, 65% to 90% were seen once. Sequenced input: CD8+ T cells from PBMCs. The receptors were gathered from a human donor with multiple sclerosis.

The rearrangement uses TRBV13 and TRBJ2-3, with a possible D match to TRBD1 (6 bases). Germline CDR1 PRHDT, CDR2 FYEKMQ (reference sequence). The CDR3 runs to 16 residues. Trimming removed 4 bases from V and 3 bases from J, with 17 bases in between. The CDR3 sequence is CASSSSLRTATDTQYF. CDR3 nucleotide sequence: TGTGCCAGCAGCTCTTCCCTAAGGACAGCGACAGATACGCAGTATTTT.

The V call is TRBV11-2, the J call TRBJ2-7; D gene unclear. CDR3 length equals 13 residues. The germline V gene has CDR1 SGHAT and CDR2 FQNNGV. Trimming pared 6 bases from V and 0 bases from J, leaving 9 bases between. CDR3 nucleotide sequence: TGTGCCAGCAGGTCGTGGAGCTCCTACGAGCAGTACTTC. Translated, it gives CASRSWSSYEQYF.

The gene calls are TRBV19 and TRBJ1-5; 11 bases fit TRBD1. This CDR3 has 17 residues. J gave up 0 bases and V 7 bases, and 8 bases lay outside the gene matches. The V gene's germline CDR1 is LNHDA and CDR2 SQIVND (reference sequence). CDR3 DNA sequence: TGTGCCAGTACCTTGGGACAGGGGGTTAATAGCAATCAGCCCCAGCATTTT. It specifies CASTLGQGVNSNQPQHF. Looking up the rest from reference TRBV19 and TRBJ1-5 gives the full variable domain: DGGITQSPKYLFRKEGQNVTLSCEQNLNHDAMYWYRQDPGQGLRLIYYSQIVNDFQKGDIAEGYSVSREKKESFPLTVTSAQKNPTAFYLCASTLGQGVNSNQPQHFGDGTRLSIL.

Worth noting for this clonotype: One end of the junction does not line up with germline, which may come from a read error. The CDR3 DNA reads TGTACCAGCAGCGACAGGCTTACTAATGAAAAACTGTTTTTT. Residues: CTSSDRLTNEKLFF. This chain uses TRBV5-6 with TRBJ1-4; TRBD1 is a possible D gene (6 bases). The CDR3 consists of 14 residues. Germline CDR1 reads SGHDT; CDR2 reads YYEEEE. The full variable domain, in which reference TRBV5-6 and TRBJ1-4 provide the parts outside the CDR3, is DAGVTQSPTHLIKTRGQQVTLRCSPKSGHDTVSWYQQALGQGPQFIFQYYEEEERQRGNFPDRFSGHQFPNYSSELNVNALLLGDSALYLCTSSDRLTNEKLFFGSGTQLSVL.

There are a few counts of this clonotype. The DNA of the CDR3 is TGCGCCAGCAGCCAGGGTTTTTCCTACGAGCAGTACTTC. Protein product: CASSQGFSYEQYF. The chain joins TRBV4-3 to TRBJ2-7; D unresolved. The CDR3 sequence is 13 residues long. Trimming removed 3 bases from V and 1 base from J, with 7 bases in between. CDR1 and CDR2 (germline): LGHNA, YSLEER.

The chain joins TRBV30 to TRBJ1-2; 7 bases fit TRBD1. Trimming at V came to 1 base and at J to 2 bases, leaving 4 bases not matched to a gene. Germline V CDR1 and CDR2: GTSNPN, SVGIG (reference sequence). This CDR3 comprises 14 residues. The CDR3 sequence is CAWSGTGVNYGYTF. CDR3 nucleotide sequence: TGTGCCTGGAGTGGGACAGGCGTCAACTATGGCTACACCTTC.

The genes are TRBV5-4 and TRBJ2-2, with TRBD1 as a possible D gene (5 bases). Germline V gene sequence: CDR1 SGHNT, CDR2 YYREEE (reference sequence). The CDR3 consists of 14 residues. V was pared by 3 bases and J by 8 bases, with 14 bases between. CDR3: CASSSGLIPGELFF. The DNA of the CDR3 is TGTGCCAGCAGCTCAGGGCTAATCCCTGGGGAGCTGTTTTTT.

The V call is TRBV20-1, the J call TRBJ2-3; a possible D gene is TRBD2 (6 bases). V gave up 1 base and J gave up 0 bases, with 17 bases separating them. The CDR3 length is 17 residues. CDR1 and CDR2 (germline): DFQATT, SNEGSKA (reference sequence). CDR3 in DNA: TGCAGTGCTAGAGCCCGAACAACTAGCTCTAGCACAGATACGCAGTATTTT. This sequence encodes CSARARTTSSSTDTQYF.

The chain couples TRBV5-1 to TRBJ2-7, with D possibly being TRBD1 (5 bases). CDR3 length: 14 residues. Trimming removed 4 bases at V and 2 bases at J, with 13 bases between. Germline V lookup: CDR1 SGHRS, CDR2 YFSETQ. In nucleotides, the CDR3 is TGCGCCAGCAGCGGTGGGGCGGTCGCCTACGAGCAGTACTTC. Amino acid sequence: CASSGGAVAYEQYF.

The chain joins TRBV5-6 to TRBJ1-1; TRBD1 is a possible D gene (5 bases). CDR1 is SGHDT and CDR2 is YYEEEE in the germline V gene. V lost 4 bases, J lost 1 base, and 8 bases lay in between. The CDR3 loop spans 13 amino acids. The DNA for the CDR3 is TGTGCCAGCAGCGCGCAGGGGAACACTGAAGCTTTCTTT. Translating it yields CASSAQGNTEAFF. Based on the CDR3 plus reference TRBV5-6 and TRBJ1-1, the full variable domain is DAGVTQSPTHLIKTRGQQVTLRCSPKSGHDTVSWYQQALGQGPQFIFQYYEEEERQRGNFPDRFSGHQFPNYSSELNVNALLLGDSALYLCASSAQGNTEAFFGQGTRLTVV.

This clonotype was detected once. The chain combines TRBV19 with TRBJ2-5; the D gene could be TRBD1 or TRBD2 (5 bases each). CDR1 and CDR2 from the germline V gene are LNHDA and SQIVND (reference sequence). V was clipped by 6 bases and J by 7 bases, with 15 bases between them. The CDR3 runs to 13 residues. The DNA for the CDR3 is TGTGCCAGTAGCCCCGGGACCCCGACGACCCAGTACTTC. This translates into CASSPGTPTTQYF.

The gene calls are TRBV7-2 and TRBJ1-1, with TRBD1 matching over 7 bases. V shed 3 bases, J shed 9 bases, and the junction held 7 bases outside the gene matches. CDR1 and CDR2 from the germline V gene are SGHTA and FQGNSA. The CDR3 extends over 13 amino acids. The chain's CDR3 is CASSFWTGNQAFF. The CDR3 DNA reads as TGTGCCAGCAGCTTCTGGACAGGCAATCAAGCTTTCTTT. The full variable domain, with the rest looked up from reference TRBV7-2 and TRBJ1-1, is GAGVSQSPSNKVTEKGKDVELRCDPISGHTALYWYRQSLGQGLEFLIYFQGNSAPDKSGLPSDRFSAERTGGSVSTLTIQRTQQEDSAVYLCASSFWTGNQAFFGQGTRLTVV.

V and J are TRBV7-9 and TRBJ1-1; possible D gene TRBD1, 6 bases. The CDR3 runs 12 residues. Germline assignment: CDR1 SEHNR and CDR2 FQNEAQ (reference sequence). The germline V and J ends were trimmed by 5 bases and 4 bases, with 8 bases remaining between them. Here the CDR3 reads CASSEGVTEAFF. DNA of the CDR3: TGTGCCAGCAGCGAGGGGGTCACTGAAGCTTTCTTT.

J is TRBJ2-5 and V is TRBV7-9; no reliable D call. Per the germline V gene, CDR1 is SEHNR and CDR2 is FQNEAQ (reference sequence). The V end was cut by 5 bases, the J end by 5 bases, with 18 bases between. There are 15 residues in the CDR3. This chain's CDR3 is CASSATLQDQETQYF. The CDR3 DNA follows: TGTGCCAGCAGCGCCACGCTCCAGGATCAGGAGACCCAGTACTTC.

This clonotype was seen a few times. The J gene is TRBJ2-1, the V gene TRBV6-2 or TRBV6-3, with D uncertain. Germline CDR1 reads MNHEY; CDR2 reads SVGEGT. Trimming shortened V by 6 bases and J by 2 bases, and 11 bases separated the two germline ends. The CDR3 extends over 14 amino acids. The CDR3 coding sequence is TGTGCCAGCAGGCTGGGTCCCCCCTACAATGAGCAGTTCTTC. Protein product: CASRLGPPYNEQFF.

V gene TRBV28 combines with J gene TRBJ2-7; D is ambiguous. The length of the CDR3 is 15 residues. V was trimmed by 4 bases and J by 0 bases, leaving 13 bases between them. CDR1 and CDR2 (germline): MDHEN, SYDVKM. The CDR3 is CASSSRRWTSYEQYF. In DNA, the CDR3 is TGTGCCAGCAGTTCTCGTCGCTGGACCTCCTACGAGCAGTACTTC.

This clonotype has only one observation. This chain joins TRBV27 and TRBJ1-1; 7 nucleotides agree with TRBD1. Trimming at V came to 7 bases and at J to 8 bases, leaving 13 bases not matched to a gene. Germline lookup yields CDR1 MNHEY and CDR2 SMNVEV (reference sequence). The CDR3 length is 14 residues. The CDR3 DNA follows: TGTGCCAGCACCGCCGCGGCAGGGGGAGGGGAAGCTTTCTTT. Translated: CASTAAAGGGEAFF.

This clonotype has just one count. For the CDR3, the DNA is TGTGCCAGCAGTTTAGTTAGCGGGACAGCCCCTCCCTACGAGCAGTACTTC. Protein product: CASSLVSGTAPPYEQYF. The V call is TRBV27, the J call TRBJ2-7; tentative D call: TRBD2 (8 bases). V was shortened by 2 bases and J by 2 bases, with 19 bases between the two germline ends. Per the germline V gene, CDR1 is MNHEY and CDR2 is SMNVEV (reference sequence). The CDR3 covers 17 residues.

The chain has TRBV29-1 and TRBJ2-7, with 10 nucleotides matching TRBD1. The CDR3 runs 14 residues. Trimming removed 3 bases from V and 3 bases from J; junction bases left unmatched: 5. Germline values: CDR1 SQVTM, CDR2 ANQGSEA. CDR3 bases: TGCAGCGTTGATTCGACAGGGGGCGGCTACGAGCAGTACTTC. It codes for CSVDSTGGGYEQYF.

The V gene is TRBV4-3, the J gene TRBJ2-3; tentatively, D is TRBD2 (6 bases). V gave up 1 base and J gave up 1 base, with 15 bases separating them. The CDR3 contains 17 residues. CDR1 is LGHNA, CDR2 YSLEER, per germline. The DNA for the CDR3 is TGCGCCAGCAGCCAAGCTTTCTACCGGGAGCGCACAGATACGCAGTATTTT. It codes for CASSQAFYRERTDTQYF.

This clonotype was detected only a few times. V usage is TRBV20-1 and J usage is TRBJ2-5; 7 bases map to TRBD2. This CDR3 has 13 amino acids. Trimming took 7 bases from V and 2 from J; bases not matched to a gene: 7. Germline V gives CDR1 DFQATT, CDR2 SNEGSKA (reference sequence). The CDR3 DNA sequence: TGCAGTGTACTGCGGGAGTTACAAGAGACCCAGTACTTC. Its translation is CSVLRELQETQYF.

The J gene is TRBJ2-2, the V gene TRBV6-2 or TRBV6-3, with D possibly TRBD2 on 6 matching bases. Germline values: CDR1 MNHEY, CDR2 SVGEGT. The CDR3 sequence is 17 residues long. V was trimmed by 2 bases and J by 5 bases, leaving 18 bases between them. The CDR3 DNA reads as TGTGCCAGCAGTTACCCCCCAGCGGGCGGTGGAACCGGGGAGCTGTTTTTT. It encodes CASSYPPAGGGTGELFF.

J is TRBJ2-1 and V is TRBV27, with 11 bases fitting TRBD2. CDR3 length: 19 amino acids. Germline V gene data show CDR1 as MNHEY and CDR2 as SMNVEV (reference sequence). The trim removed 2 bases at V and 2 bases at J, leaving 11 bases unmatched. The CDR3 is CASSLGPLAGDKAYNEQFF. The DNA for the CDR3 is TGTGCCAGCAGTTTAGGGCCACTAGCGGGAGACAAGGCCTACAATGAGCAGTTCTTC.

The V and J genes are TRBV2 and TRBJ1-2; the D is unclear. The CDR3 runs 15 residues. Trimming took off 1 base at V and 4 bases at J, with 13 bases between the two ends. Germline V lookup: CDR1 SNHLY, CDR2 FYNNEI. CDR3 loop: CASSEVAERIYGYTF. Here the CDR3 DNA reads TGTGCCAGCAGTGAAGTGGCCGAGCGCATCTATGGCTACACCTTC.

The rearrangement joins TRBV6-5 to TRBJ2-7; tentatively, D is TRBD1 or TRBD2 (5 bases each). Trimming left V 2 bases short and J 3 bases short, with 23 bases between. The germline V gene has CDR1 MNHEY and CDR2 SVGAGI. The CDR3 covers 18 residues. The DNA of the CDR3 is TGTGCCAGCAGTTACGGCCCCCCCACAAGGGACCAACACTACGAGCAGTACTTC. Protein: CASSYGPPTRDQHYEQYF.

J is TRBJ1-6 and V is TRBV6-5; no reliable D call. V lost 4 bases and J lost 9, with 22 bases in between. From germline, CDR1 is MNHEY and CDR2 SVGAGI. This CDR3 has 17 amino acids. The DNA for the CDR3 is TGTGCCAGCAGTTGGGCTTCGGGCAGGAATGGGGTTTCACCCCTCCACTTT. Its protein product is CASSWASGRNGVSPLHF.

The rearrangement uses TRBV15 and TRBJ1-2; no firm D call. V lost 0 bases, J lost 1 base, and 18 bases lay in between. Germline loops: CDR1 LNHNV, CDR2 YYDKDF (reference sequence). CDR3 size: 18 residues. In DNA, the CDR3 is TGTGCCACCAGCAGAGATCAAATTGGCCACGCTGATAACTATGGCTACACCTTC. It encodes CATSRDQIGHADNYGYTF.

The chain links TRBV11-1 to TRBJ2-2, with TRBD1 identical over 7 bases. Germline CDR1 reads SGHAT; CDR2 reads FQDESV (reference sequence). The junction had 23 bases not matched to a gene; V was cut back by 1 base and J by 0 bases. CDR3 size: 23 residues. CDR3 sequence reads: CASSLGFEGARSSVPANTGELFF. As DNA, the CDR3 is TGTGCCAGCAGCTTAGGTTTTGAGGGGGCAAGAAGTTCGGTACCCGCGAACACCGGGGAGCTGTTTTTT.

V and J are TRBV6-5 and TRBJ2-1; the D is unclear. The germline CDR1 and CDR2 sequences are MNHEY and SVGAGI. Trimming took off 6 bases at V and 7 bases at J, with 13 bases between the two ends. This CDR3 is 13 amino acids long. CDR3 bases: TGTGCCAGCAGCGACGAGAGAGGAAATGAGCAGTTCTTC. Protein: CASSDERGNEQFF.

This sequence joins TRBV5-4 and TRBJ1-1; unclear D gene. The V gene's germline CDR1 is SGHNT and CDR2 YYREEE (reference sequence). The CDR3 covers 15 residues. The germline V and J ends were trimmed by 4 bases and 1 base, with 14 bases remaining between them. The CDR3 loop reads CASSPRRSGNTEAFF. DNA of the CDR3: TGTGCCAGCAGCCCCCGGAGGTCCGGGAACACTGAAGCTTTCTTT. Using reference TRBV5-4 and TRBJ1-1 for the parts outside the CDR3, the full variable domain is ETGVTQSPTHLIKTRGQQVTLRCSSQSGHNTVSWYQQALGQGPQFIFQYYREEENGRGNFPPRFSGLQFPNYSSELNVNALELDDSALYLCASSPRRSGNTEAFFGQGTRLTVV.